A single sample gave rise to the 27 T cell receptor beta chains below, sequenced in a study of human T cells and chemical hapten exposure. TCRdb passed the RACE reads through MiXCR, listing each CDR3 protein once. The profile shows some 400,000 distinct CDR3 sequences, around 5.5% of them singletons. The time point denotes: pre-sensitization, week 0. The treatment denotes: therapeutic diphenylcyclopropenone sensitization with weekly scalp DPC. This specimen consisted of whole blood, obtained in connection with sensitization to the hapten diphenylcyclopropenone (DPC). Receptors originate from a woman in her forties or fifties with alopecia areata. Some clones in this sample may be carry-over from other donors' samples.

This clonotype was counted at least ten times. The genes are TRBV27 and TRBJ2-6; possibly TRBD1 for D (5 bases). The CDR3 length is 15 residues. CDR1 MNHEY and CDR2 SMNVEV come from the germline V gene (reference sequence). Trimming pared 6 bases from V and 1 base from J, leaving 10 bases between. CDR3 region: CASSPGRSGANVLTF. The CDR3, as DNA: TGTGCCAGCAGCCCAGGGCGGTCTGGGGCCAACGTCCTGACTTTC. Supplemented by reference TRBV27 and TRBJ2-6, the full variable domain reads EAQVTQNPRYLITVTGKKLTVTCSQNMNHEYMSWYRQDPGLGLRQIYYSMNVEVTDKGDVPEGYKVSRKEKRNFPLILESPSPNQTSLYFCASSPGRSGANVLTFGAGSRLTVL.

This clonotype was seen a handful of times. The V call is TRBV2, the J call TRBJ2-3; 8 bases are shared with TRBD1. The CDR3 covers 13 residues. The J segment lost 4 bases and the V segment lost 8 bases, leaving 5 bases of the junction unmatched. In germline, CDR1 is SNHLY, CDR2 FYNNEI. The CDR3, as DNA: TGTGCCAGCTGTACAGGGGGACCAGATACGCAGTATTTT. Encoded protein: CASCTGGPDTQYF.

At least ten counts were recorded for this clonotype. This chain connects TRBV21-1 to TRBJ2-1; the D segment call TRBD1 is taken from the table without a DNA check. TRBV21-1 is classified as a pseudogene. This CDR3 has 18 amino acids. In DNA form, the CDR3 reads TGTGCCAGCAGCATCCGCCAGGGATGTACAGGGAGGTACAATGAGCAGTTCTTC. Protein: CASSIRQGCTGRYNEQFF.

In the case of this clonotype: With a much larger clone just one base away, this may be a read error. The rearrangement joins TRBV7-8 to TRBJ2-7, with no clear D. Germline-derived CDR1 and CDR2 are SGHVS and FQNEAQ. The CDR3 totals 13 residues. CDR3 coding DNA: TGTGCCTGCAGTCCCAGGCTAGGTTACGAGCAGTACTTC. This translates into CACSPRLGYEQYF.

This clonotype was seen a few times. V is TRBV6-6 and J is TRBJ1-6; 8 bases align to TRBD1. Per the germline V gene, CDR1 is MNHNY and CDR2 is SVGAGI (reference sequence). J gave up 7 bases and V 11 bases, and 13 bases lay outside the gene matches. The CDR3 runs 15 residues. CDR3 sequence reads: CAHKAGQVTNSPLHF. CDR3 nucleotide sequence: TGTGCCCATAAGGCGGGACAGGTGACAAATTCACCCCTCCACTTT.

The chain has TRBV9 and TRBJ1-2, with D unclear. Germline CDR1 and CDR2: SGDLS and YYNGEE. The length of the CDR3 is 16 residues. V was clipped by 1 base and J by 3 bases, with 16 bases between them. This chain's CDR3 is CASSVNPGPPHYGYTF. CDR3 coding DNA: TGTGCCAGCAGCGTAAATCCCGGCCCACCACACTATGGCTACACCTTC.

This clonotype was recorded at least ten times. V usage is TRBV28 and J usage is TRBJ1-1; 11 bases align to TRBD1. V lost 3 bases to trimming and J lost 3 bases; unmatched junction nucleotides: 0. In germline, CDR1 is MDHEN, CDR2 SYDVKM. This CDR3 spans 14 amino acids. Here the CDR3 DNA reads TGTGCCAGCAGTTTGGGACAGGGGGACACTGAAGCTTTCTTT. It is translated as CASSLGQGDTEAFF.

This clonotype was counted a few times. The chain recombines TRBV27 with TRBJ1-2, with unresolved D. The CDR3 covers 13 residues. Germline CDR1 reads MNHEY; CDR2 reads SMNVEV (reference sequence). The ends were cut back, 5 bases at V and 0 bases at J, with 7 bases in the middle. This CDR3 is CASSRSPNYGYTF. CDR3 nucleotide sequence: TGTGCCAGCAGTCGATCTCCTAACTATGGCTACACCTTC.

Ten or more counts support this clonotype. This sequence joins TRBV7-7 and TRBJ2-5, with TRBD2 identical over 8 bases. The CDR3 spans 13 residues. With V trimmed by 5 bases and J by 5 bases, 4 bases remained unmatched. CDR1 is SSHAT and CDR2 is FNYEAQ in the germline V gene (reference sequence). This CDR3 is CASSPRTSETQYF. CDR3 bases: TGTGCCAGCAGCCCCCGGACTAGCGAGACCCAGTACTTC. Looking up the rest from reference TRBV7-7 and TRBJ2-5 gives the full variable domain: GAGVSQSPRYKVTKRGQDVTLRCDPISSHATLYWYQQALGQGPEFLTYFNYEAQPDKSGLPSDRFSAERPEGSISTLTIQRTEQRDSAMYRCASSPRTSETQYFGPGTRLLVL.

The chain uses TRBV12-5 and TRBJ2-1; maybe TRBD1 (7 bases). The V gene lost 4 bases and the J gene lost 3 bases, with 16 bases spanning the gap. The CDR3 runs 16 residues. Germline lookup yields CDR1 LGHNT and CDR2 FRNRAP. Written as DNA, the CDR3 is TGTGCTAGTGGTTACAGACAGGGAGGTAACTACAATGAGCAGTTCTTC. It codes for CASGYRQGGNYNEQFF.

This clonotype was seen a few times. The V and J genes are TRBV3-1 and TRBJ1-2, with TRBD1 matching over 8 bases. This CDR3 comprises 14 residues. The germline CDR1 and CDR2 sequences are LGHDT and YNNKEL (reference sequence). The J segment lost 3 bases and the V segment lost 5 bases, leaving 5 bases of the junction unmatched. The CDR3 DNA is TGTGCCAGCAGCTTCAGGGGGCGGCACTATGGCTACACCTTC. Protein product: CASSFRGRHYGYTF.

This clonotype came up a few times. The V call is TRBV28, the J call TRBJ2-5; D is tentatively TRBD1 or TRBD2 (5 bases each). V was clipped by 5 bases and J by 4 bases, with 11 bases between them. Germline-derived CDR1 and CDR2 are MDHEN and SYDVKM. This CDR3 spans 13 amino acids. CDR3 residues: CASSAQGPETQYF. CDR3 bases: TGTGCCAGCAGTGCTCAGGGACCAGAGACCCAGTACTTC. The full variable domain, completed using reference TRBV28 and TRBJ2-5, is DVKVTQSSRYLVKRTGEKVFLECVQDMDHENMFWYRQDPGLGLRLIYFSYDVKMKEKGDIPEGYSVSREKKERFSLILESASTNQTSMYLCASSAQGPETQYFGPGTRLLVL.

The table lists this clonotype with many counts. The chain employs TRBV29-1 and TRBJ2-1, with 8 bases fitting TRBD1. CDR1 and CDR2 (germline): SQVTM, ANQGSEA. This CDR3 has 14 residues. V lost 7 bases to trimming and J lost 2 bases; unmatched junction nucleotides: 7. DNA of the CDR3: TGCAGCGCCCACGACAGGGGCCCCTACAATGAGCAGTTCTTC. It codes for CSAHDRGPYNEQFF.

The rearrangement links TRBV19 to TRBJ2-7; D unresolved. Trimming shortened V by 3 bases and J by 6 bases, and 12 bases separated the two germline ends. CDR1 is LNHDA, CDR2 SQIVND, per germline (reference sequence). The CDR3 totals 13 residues. CDR3 amino acids: CASSMGSPGEQYF. The CDR3 DNA sequence: TGTGCCAGTAGTATGGGCAGTCCAGGCGAGCAGTACTTC.

This clonotype was seen only a few times. The chain couples TRBV25-1 to TRBJ2-7, with 7 bases matching TRBD1. The length of the CDR3 is 14 residues. The trim removed 3 bases at V and 1 base at J, leaving 3 bases unmatched. Per germline, CDR1 MGHDK and CDR2 SYGVNS. The CDR3 loop reads CASSDRRGSYEQYF. In DNA, the CDR3 is TGTGCCAGCAGTGATCGCAGGGGGTCCTACGAGCAGTACTTC.

This clonotype was seen a handful of times. V usage is TRBV20-1 and J usage is TRBJ1-5, with D perhaps TRBD1 (5 bases). Germline CDR1 DFQATT, CDR2 SNEGSKA (reference sequence). The CDR3 is 15 amino acids. The V gene lost 0 bases and the J gene lost 7 bases, with 16 bases spanning the gap. The CDR3 DNA follows: TGCAGTGCTAGAGATTCGACTAAAGCAGGGCAGCCCCAGCATTTT. Translation gives CSARDSTKAGQPQHF.

This clonotype has at least ten counts. The gene calls are TRBV4-2 and TRBJ1-4; 7 nucleotides line up with TRBD1. Losses at the gene ends were 4 bases for V and 4 bases for J; bases not matched to a gene: 3. In germline, CDR1 is LGHNA, CDR2 YNFKEQ. This CDR3 has 14 amino acids. This CDR3 reads CASSPGQINEKLFF. CDR3 sequence (DNA): TGTGCCAGCAGCCCGGGACAGATTAATGAAAAACTGTTTTTT.

At least ten counts were recorded for this clonotype. The rearrangement links TRBV6-1 to TRBJ1-6; D unclear. CDR3 length equals 14 residues. V lost 2 bases, J lost 6 bases, and 8 bases lay in between. Per the germline V gene, CDR1 is MNHNS and CDR2 is SASEGT. CDR3 protein: CASSENTFNSPLHF. The CDR3 nucleotides are TGTGCCAGCAGTGAAAACACCTTTAATTCACCCCTCCACTTT.

In its sample, this clonotype was seen a few times. V gene TRBV11-2 combines with J gene TRBJ1-1; possibly TRBD1 for D (5 bases). V was shortened by 1 base and J by 5 bases, with 14 bases between the two germline ends. The germline CDR1 and CDR2 sequences are SGHAT and FQNNGV. CDR3 length: 15 residues. CDR3 in amino acids: CASSLGIGAGTEAFF. Here the CDR3 DNA reads TGTGCCAGCAGCTTAGGTATAGGGGCGGGGACTGAAGCTTTCTTT.

This clonotype was counted a few times. The CDR3 loop reads CATTSPAREQYF. DNA of the CDR3: TGTGCCACCACGTCCCCTGCGCGCGAGCAGTACTTC. This rearrangement joins TRBV10-3 to TRBJ2-7; unclear D gene. CDR1 is ENHRY and CDR2 is SYGVKD in the germline V gene. The CDR3 is made up of 12 amino acids. V was trimmed by 10 bases and J by 6 bases, leaving 16 bases between them.

Many counts were recorded for this clonotype. The CDR3 DNA reads as TGTGCCACCAGCAGACGAGCGGGAATAAGAAACAATGAGCAGTTCTTC. Its translation is CATSRRAGIRNNEQFF. V and J are TRBV15 and TRBJ2-1; TRBD2 agrees at 7 bases. The CDR3 sequence is 16 residues long. Germline lookup yields CDR1 LNHNV and CDR2 YYDKDF (reference sequence). V was clipped by 2 bases and J by 5 bases; unmatched bases: 9.

This clonotype has a handful of counts. The V gene is TRBV2, the J gene TRBJ2-1; tentatively, D is TRBD1 (5 bases). Trimming took off 0 bases at V and 8 bases at J, with 17 bases between the two ends. In germline, CDR1 is SNHLY, CDR2 FYNNEI. The CDR3 is 16 residues long. DNA of the CDR3: TGTGCCAGCAGTGAAGCGCTGGGCAGGGCAGTAGATGAGCAGTTCTTC. Its translation: CASSEALGRAVDEQFF.

Only a few counts were recorded for this clonotype. The chain has TRBV11-2 and TRBJ2-3; 13 nucleotides line up with TRBD2. V lost 1 base and J lost 2; bases outside the gene matches: 6. Germline CDR1 is SGHAT and CDR2 is FQNNGV. The CDR3 extends over 18 amino acids. In DNA form, the CDR3 reads TGTGCCAGCAGCTTAGCCGGACTAGCGGGGGCCCTCACAGATACGCAGTATTTT. As protein: CASSLAGLAGALTDTQYF.

This clonotype was observed a few times. The gene calls are TRBV7-2 and TRBJ2-3; 7 bases match TRBD2. Trimming removed 1 base from V and 11 bases from J; junction bases left unmatched: 6. Germline V lookup: CDR1 SGHTA, CDR2 FQGNSA. The CDR3 has 13 amino acids. The DNA of the CDR3 is TGTGCCAGCAGCTTAGGACAGAGCGGGGAGCAGTATTTT. This codes for CASSLGQSGEQYF. The variable domain in full, completed from reference TRBV7-2 and TRBJ2-3, reads GAGVSQSPSNKVTEKGKDVELRCDPISGHTALYWYRQSLGQGLEFLIYFQGNSAPDKSGLPSDRFSAERTGGSVSTLTIQRTQQEDSAVYLCASSLGQSGEQYFGPGTRLTVL.

At least ten counts were recorded for this clonotype. The chain recombines TRBV12-3 or TRBV12-4 with TRBJ1-5; TRBD1 matches 7 bases. The CDR3 extends over 14 amino acids. J was trimmed by 3 bases and V by 6 bases; bases with no gene match: 5. This chain's CDR3 is CASRGQAANQPQHF. The CDR3 DNA reads TGTGCCAGCAGAGGACAGGCGGCCAATCAGCCCCAGCATTTT.

V is TRBV7-6 and J is TRBJ1-6; D gene unclear. The germline CDR1 and CDR2 sequences are SGHVS and FNYEAQ. V lost 0 bases to trimming and J lost 0 bases, with 9 bases between them. The CDR3 consists of 17 residues. CDR3 bases: TGTGCCAGCAGCTTAGCGGGCAGGAGCTCCTATAATTCACCCCTCCACTTT. Translating it yields CASSLAGRSSYNSPLHF. The variable domain in full, with the rest retrieved from reference TRBV7-6 and TRBJ1-6, is GAGVSQSPRYKVTKRGQDVALRCDPISGHVSLYWYRQALGQGPEFLTYFNYEAQQDKSGLPNDRFSAERPEGSISTLTIQRTEQRDSAMYRCASSLAGRSSYNSPLHFGNGTRLTVT.

V gene TRBV20-1 combines with J gene TRBJ2-3; 14 bases are a match to TRBD2. The V gene's germline CDR1 is DFQATT and CDR2 SNEGSKA (reference sequence). V lost 5 bases and J lost 2; bases outside the gene matches: 9. The CDR3 spans 17 residues. CDR3 in amino acids: CSAQDGGLAGATDTQYF. The CDR3 bases are TGCAGTGCTCAGGATGGGGGACTAGCGGGGGCCACAGATACGCAGTATTTT.